These 6 T cell receptor beta chains were all obtained from the same sample, sequenced in a study of naive and memory T cell subsets. TCR cDNA received a 3' ligated oligonucleotide that carried a UMI. Amplification of ligated cDNA took four PCR rounds with SP2 and nested alpha and beta constant primers. TCRdb re-called the 5' RACE reads through MiXCR, storing one row per CDR3 protein. The repertoire holds 25,000 to 35,000 distinct CDR3 sequences, with roughly a sixth as singletons. The receptors originated from a female donor in good health.

This clonotype was seen only a few times. The V and J genes are TRBV29-1 and TRBJ1-1; no firm D call. In germline, CDR1 is SQVTM, CDR2 ANQGSEA. V gave up 7 bases and J gave up 6 bases, with 12 bases separating them. The CDR3 runs to 11 residues. DNA of the CDR3: TGCAGCGGCGATTACGGGGCTGAAGCTTTCTTT. This sequence encodes CSGDYGAEAFF. The complete variable domain, with remaining parts taken from reference TRBV29-1 and TRBJ1-1, reads SAVISQKPSRDICQRGTSLTIQCQVDSQVTMMFWYRQQPGQSLTLIATANQGSEATYESGFVIDKFPISRPNLTFSTLTVSNMSPEDSSIYLCSGDYGAEAFFGQGTRLTVV.

By share, this clonotype ranks as medium-sized (0.01 to 0.1%). The chain uses TRBV20-1 and TRBJ2-4, with D unresolved. The ends were cut back, 0 bases at V and 6 bases at J, with 9 bases in the middle. CDR3 length: 13 residues. CDR1 DFQATT and CDR2 SNEGSKA come from the germline V gene (reference sequence). The CDR3 nucleotides read TGCAGTGCTAGAGATCTGGGCAGAAACATTCAGTACTTC. Translating gives CSARDLGRNIQYF.

This clonotype has a count of ten or more. The rearrangement links TRBV29-1 to TRBJ2-7; TRBD1 agrees at 7 bases. J gave up 3 bases and V 5 bases, and 13 bases lay outside the gene matches. Looked up from germline, CDR1 is SQVTM and CDR2 is ANQGSEA. The CDR3 runs 15 residues. In DNA form, the CDR3 reads TGCAGCGTTCCTTACTATCGGGACAGATACTACGAGCAGTACTTC. Protein sequence: CSVPYYRDRYYEQYF.

The rearrangement links TRBV4-2 to TRBJ2-2; 12 nucleotides line up with TRBD2. The germline gives CDR1 LGHNA, CDR2 YNFKEQ. CDR3 length: 17 residues. The junction had 6 bases not matched to a gene; V was cut back by 4 bases and J by 3 bases. CDR3 protein: CASSPSGGARYTGELFF. CDR3 nucleotides: TGTGCCAGCAGCCCTAGCGGGGGGGCGCGATACACCGGGGAGCTGTTTTTT.

This clonotype turned up a few times. This rearrangement joins TRBV20-1 to TRBJ2-1; 10 nucleotides agree with TRBD2. The CDR3 is 14 residues long. J lost 5 bases, V lost 5 bases, and 6 bases had no gene match. Looked up from germline, CDR1 is DFQATT and CDR2 is SNEGSKA (reference sequence). CDR3 nucleotides: TGCAGTGCTGTCCTTAGCGGGGGGCACAATGAGCAGTTCTTC. Protein sequence: CSAVLSGGHNEQFF.

This clonotype was picked up a small number of times. The chain carries TRBV5-5 and TRBJ2-7; TRBD2 matches at 9 bases. V was clipped by 4 bases and J by 3 bases; unmatched bases: 5. The CDR3 is made up of 14 amino acids. Germline CDR1 and CDR2: SGHKS and YYEKEE (reference sequence). The CDR3 DNA reads as TGTGCCAGCAGCCCGGGACTAGCTCTCTACGAGCAGTACTTC. This encodes CASSPGLALYEQYF. The full variable domain, completed using reference TRBV5-5 and TRBJ2-7, is DAGVTQSPTHLIKTRGQQVTLRCSPISGHKSVSWYQQVLGQGPQFIFQYYEKEERGRGNFPDRFSARQFPNYSSELNVNALLLGDSALYLCASSPGLALYEQYFGPGTRLTVT.